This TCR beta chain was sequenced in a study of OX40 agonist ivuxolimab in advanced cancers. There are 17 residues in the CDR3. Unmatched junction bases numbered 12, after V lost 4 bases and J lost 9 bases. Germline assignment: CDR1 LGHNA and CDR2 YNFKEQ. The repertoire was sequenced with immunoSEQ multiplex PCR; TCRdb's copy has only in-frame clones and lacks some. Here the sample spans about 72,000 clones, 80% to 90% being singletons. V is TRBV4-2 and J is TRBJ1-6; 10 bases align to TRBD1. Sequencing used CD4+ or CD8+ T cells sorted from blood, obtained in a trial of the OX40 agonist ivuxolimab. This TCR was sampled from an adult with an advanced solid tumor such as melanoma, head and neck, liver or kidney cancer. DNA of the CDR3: TGTGCCAGCAGCCCGGATTGGACAGGGGGGTCTGTTTCACCCCTCCACTTT. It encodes CASSPDWTGGSVSPLHF.